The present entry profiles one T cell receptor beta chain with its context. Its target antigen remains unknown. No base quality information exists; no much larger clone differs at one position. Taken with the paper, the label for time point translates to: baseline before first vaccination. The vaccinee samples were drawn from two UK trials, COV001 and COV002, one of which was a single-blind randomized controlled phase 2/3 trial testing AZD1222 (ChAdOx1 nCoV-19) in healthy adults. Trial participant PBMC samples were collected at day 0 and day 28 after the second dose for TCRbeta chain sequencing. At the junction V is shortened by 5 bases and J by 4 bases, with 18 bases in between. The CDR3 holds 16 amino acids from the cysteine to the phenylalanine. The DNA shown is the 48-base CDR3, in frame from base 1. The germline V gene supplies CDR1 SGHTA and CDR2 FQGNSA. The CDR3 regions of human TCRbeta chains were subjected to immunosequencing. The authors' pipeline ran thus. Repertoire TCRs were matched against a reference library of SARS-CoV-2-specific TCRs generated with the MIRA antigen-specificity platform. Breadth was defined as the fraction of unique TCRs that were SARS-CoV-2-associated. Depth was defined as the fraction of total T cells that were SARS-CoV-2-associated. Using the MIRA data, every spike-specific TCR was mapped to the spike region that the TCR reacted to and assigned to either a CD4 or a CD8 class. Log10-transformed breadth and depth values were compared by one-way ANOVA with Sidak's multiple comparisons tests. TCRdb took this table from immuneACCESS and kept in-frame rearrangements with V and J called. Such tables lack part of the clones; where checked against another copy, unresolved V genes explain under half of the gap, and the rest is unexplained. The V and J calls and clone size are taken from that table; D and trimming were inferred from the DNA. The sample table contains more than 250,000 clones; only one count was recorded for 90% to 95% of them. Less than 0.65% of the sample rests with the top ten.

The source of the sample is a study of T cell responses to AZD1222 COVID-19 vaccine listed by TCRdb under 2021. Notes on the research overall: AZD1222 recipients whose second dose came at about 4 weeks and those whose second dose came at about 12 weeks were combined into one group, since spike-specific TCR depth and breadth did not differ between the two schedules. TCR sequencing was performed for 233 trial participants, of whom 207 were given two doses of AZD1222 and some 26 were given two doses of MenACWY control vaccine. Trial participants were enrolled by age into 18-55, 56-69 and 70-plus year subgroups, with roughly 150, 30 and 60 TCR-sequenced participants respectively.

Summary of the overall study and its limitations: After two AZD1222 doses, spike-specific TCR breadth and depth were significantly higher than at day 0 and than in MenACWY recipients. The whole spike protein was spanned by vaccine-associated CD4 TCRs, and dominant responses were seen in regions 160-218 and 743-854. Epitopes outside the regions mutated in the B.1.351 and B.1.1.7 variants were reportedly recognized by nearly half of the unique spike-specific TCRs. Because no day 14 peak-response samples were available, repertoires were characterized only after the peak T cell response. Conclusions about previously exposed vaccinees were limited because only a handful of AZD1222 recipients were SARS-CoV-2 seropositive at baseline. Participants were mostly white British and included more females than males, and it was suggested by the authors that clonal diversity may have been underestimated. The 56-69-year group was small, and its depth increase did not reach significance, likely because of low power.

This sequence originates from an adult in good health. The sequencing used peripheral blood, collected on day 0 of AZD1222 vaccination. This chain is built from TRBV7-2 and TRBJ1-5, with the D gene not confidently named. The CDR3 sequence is CASSPSGGMGNQPQHF. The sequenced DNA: TGTGCCAGCAGCCCATCCGGAGGAATGGGGAATCAGCCCCAGCATTTT.